This T cell receptor beta chain was sequenced during a study of cytomegalovirus exposure and HLA in healthy donors. Overall study: HLA-typed donors contributed around 88 million unique TCRs, which were held in an early data release.

Study conclusions and caveats: Upon later analysis, TCR association rates were observed to vary by HLA locus, being highest for DRB1 and lowest for HLA-C. Specificity for CMV antigens was confirmed in vitro for a few of the CMV-associated chains.

PCR employed 60 Vbeta and 13 Jbeta primers. Clones were read by immunoSEQ multiplex PCR, and TCRdb kept only the in-frame ones, dropping some. This sample has roughly 240,000 clones, with around 83% found just once. Per the germline V gene, CDR1 is SEHNR and CDR2 is FQNEAQ (reference sequence). The length of the CDR3 is 15 residues. V lost 1 base to trimming and J lost 0 bases, with 4 bases between them. Comments on this clone: Its antigen remains unidentified. This same CDR3 is encoded by further DNA sequences in the sample.

Sequenced: PBMCs. The chain links TRBV7-9 to TRBJ2-6; D is ambiguous. The receptor comes from a girl aged 2-10 years in good health and CMV-seronegative. CDR3 in amino acids: CASSLGGSGANVLTF. The CDR3 DNA follows: TGTGCCAGCAGCTTAGGCGGCTCTGGGGCCAACGTCCTGACTTTC.